Sequencing of this T cell receptor (beta chain) was carried out in a study of CD8 T cells in Susac syndrome. There are a few counts of this clonotype. CD8+ and CD4+ blood T cells underwent TCR beta sequencing. The patients who served as multiple sclerosis controls were treatment-naive and had stable or active relapsing-remitting disease that fulfilled the revised McDonald criteria. Germline CDR1 and CDR2: LNHDA and SQIVND (reference sequence). The CDR3 has 15 residues. V lost 3 bases and J 1 base, leaving 12 bases between the germline ends. RNA, at about 0.45 to 1 ug, was reverse transcribed with random hexamers. Amplification of TCR beta CDR3 by immunoSEQ multiplex PCR spanned 54 Vbeta and 13 Jbeta. TCRdb independently ran MiXCR on the immunoSEQ multiplex PCR reads; one entry per CDR3 protein. The repertoire holds about 150,000 distinct CDR3 sequences, with under 95% as singletons.

The J gene is TRBJ1-1, the V gene TRBV19; TRBD1 is a possible D gene (6 bases). This TCR came from a human donor with multiple sclerosis. Input material: CD4+ T cells from PBMCs. The CDR3 bases are TGTGCCAGTAGTATTAAGCCAGGGGCGAACACTGAAGCTTTCTTT. Its protein is CASSIKPGANTEAFF. Full variable domain (remainder filled in from reference TRBV19 and TRBJ1-1): DGGITQSPKYLFRKEGQNVTLSCEQNLNHDAMYWYRQDPGQGLRLIYYSQIVNDFQKGDIAEGYSVSREKKESFPLTVTSAQKNPTAFYLCASSIKPGANTEAFFGQGTRLTVV.